The 19 T cell receptor beta chains below were found in one sample sequenced in a study of CXCR3-negative and CXCR3-positive naive CD8 T cells. The authors made the TRB cDNA libraries by 5' RACE using UMI labels. TCRdb re-called the 5' RACE reads; one entry per CDR3 protein, DNA not given. This listing includes some 41,000 distinct CDR3 sequences. Sequencing was performed on memory CD8+ T cells from blood. The receptor source for this set is a human donor in good health. Some clones in this sample may be carry-over from other donors' samples.

V and J are TRBV7-8 and TRBJ1-1. CDR1 is SGHVS, CDR2 FQNEAQ, per germline. CDR3 length: 14 residues. The CDR3 loop is CASSLVPMNTEAFF.

The J gene is TRBJ1-2, the V gene TRBV10-3; lacking DNA, the TRBD1 call made by TCRdb goes unchecked. This CDR3 spans 12 amino acids. Germline V gene sequence: CDR1 ENHRY, CDR2 SYGVKD. This chain's CDR3 is CAITGTGLGYTF.

The rearrangement links TRBV28 to TRBJ1-5; TCRdb indicates TRBD1, and absent DNA this call remains unverified. The CDR3 loop spans 15 amino acids. CDR1 MDHEN and CDR2 SYDVKM come from the germline V gene. CDR3 sequence reads: CASIPGQVNNQPQHF.

The gene calls are TRBV19 and TRBJ1-1. Germline lookup yields CDR1 LNHDA and CDR2 SQIVND (reference sequence). This CDR3 has 15 residues. The CDR3 here is CASSILHGVNTEAFF.

This rearrangement joins TRBV28 to TRBJ1-1. Germline lookup yields CDR1 MDHEN and CDR2 SYDVKM. The CDR3 sequence is 13 residues long. CDR3 sequence reads: CASRAGWITEAFF.

The CDR3 sequence: CSAPYGQGHTEAFF. The chain joins TRBV20-1 to TRBJ1-1; TCRdb selects TRBD1, and the lack of DNA leaves this call unchecked. In germline, CDR1 is DFQATT, CDR2 SNEGSKA (reference sequence). This CDR3 is 14 amino acids long.

J is TRBJ2-5 and V is TRBV28. The CDR3 spans 14 residues. Germline assignment: CDR1 MDHEN and CDR2 SYDVKM. The CDR3 spells CASSLSQLQETQYF.

The chain carries TRBV11-3 and TRBJ1-1. The CDR3 runs 12 residues. The germline V gene encodes CDR1 SGHNT and CDR2 YENEEA. The chain's CDR3 is CASSAQSTEAFF. The full variable domain, rest sourced from reference TRBV11-3 and TRBJ1-1, is EAGVVQSPRYKIIEKKQPVAFWCNPISGHNTLYWYLQNLGQGPELLIRYENEEAVDDSQLPKDRFSAERLKGVDSTLKIQPAELGDSAVYLCASSAQSTEAFFGQGTRLTVV.

The rearrangement uses TRBV12-3 or TRBV12-4 and TRBJ2-7. This CDR3 is 13 amino acids long. The CDR3 sequence: CASSLELSYEQYF.

CDR3 protein: CASSLAGTSYEQYF. This chain links TRBV27 with TRBJ2-7. CDR3 length: 14 amino acids. Germline CDR1 and CDR2: MNHEY and SMNVEV (reference sequence).

The chain carries TRBV11-2 and TRBJ1-1. The CDR3 length is 16 residues. Germline V gene lookup returns CDR1 SGHAT and CDR2 FQNNGV. The CDR3 sequence: CASSLAGNSLNTEAFF.

The V gene is TRBV12-5, the J gene TRBJ2-3; TCRdb selects TRBD1, and the lack of DNA leaves this call unchecked. The CDR3 has 14 amino acids. Germline CDR1 reads LGHNT; CDR2 reads FRNRAP. The CDR3: CASAQETSTDTQYF.

The rearrangement joins TRBV2 to TRBJ2-7; absent DNA, TCRdb's TRBD1 call cannot be checked. Germline V lookup: CDR1 SNHLY, CDR2 FYNNEI. The CDR3 runs 15 residues. The CDR3 here is CASSELGGWSYEQYF.

This chain uses TRBV7-3 with TRBJ1-1; TCRdb's D call of TRBD1 is untestable without DNA. The germline V gene encodes CDR1 SGHTA and CDR2 FQGTGA. This CDR3 comprises 14 residues. CDR3 sequence: CASSFEGQGAEAFF.

This rearrangement joins TRBV28 to TRBJ2-2. The CDR3 runs 14 residues. CDR1 is MDHEN, CDR2 SYDVKM, per germline. CDR3 sequence reads: CASSSMGNTGELFF.

This sequence joins TRBV18 and TRBJ2-7. The CDR3 runs 12 residues. The V gene's germline CDR1 is KGHSH and CDR2 LQKENI. The CDR3 region is CASSPWADEQYF.

The gene calls are TRBV6-5 and TRBJ1-4; TCRdb's D call of TRBD1 is untestable without DNA. This CDR3 contains 12 residues. The germline gives CDR1 MNHEY, CDR2 SVGAGI. This CDR3 reads CASRRQEEKLFF.

V usage is TRBV3-1 and J usage is TRBJ1-1; TCRdb's D call of TRBD1 is untestable without DNA. The CDR3 contains 15 residues. Germline V gene lookup returns CDR1 LGHDT and CDR2 YNNKEL (reference sequence). The CDR3 sequence: CASSSQVGVDTEAFF.

The chain's CDR3 is CASSPQGAGTGELFF. V is TRBV14 and J is TRBJ2-2; the D call of TRBD1 rests on TCRdb alone, since no DNA is present to check it. CDR1 is SGHDN, CDR2 FVKESK, per germline. The CDR3 has 15 amino acids.